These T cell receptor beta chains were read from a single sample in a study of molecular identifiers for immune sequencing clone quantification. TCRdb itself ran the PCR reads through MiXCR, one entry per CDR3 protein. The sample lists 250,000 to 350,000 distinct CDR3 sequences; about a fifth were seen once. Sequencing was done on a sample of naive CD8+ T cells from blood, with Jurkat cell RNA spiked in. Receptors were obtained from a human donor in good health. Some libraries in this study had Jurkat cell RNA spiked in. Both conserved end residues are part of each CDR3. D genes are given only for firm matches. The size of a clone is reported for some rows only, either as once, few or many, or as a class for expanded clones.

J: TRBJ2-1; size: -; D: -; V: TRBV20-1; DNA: TGCAGTGCTAGAGAATTGCTCTACAATGAGCAGTTCTTC; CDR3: CSARELLYNEQFF
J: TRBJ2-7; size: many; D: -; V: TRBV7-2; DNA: TGTGCCAGCAGCCCCAGTGGTGGAGCGCTCTCCTACGAGCAGTACTTC; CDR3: CASSPSGGALSYEQYF
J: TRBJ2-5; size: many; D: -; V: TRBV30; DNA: TGTGCCTGGAGTTCGACAGGTCTTCAAGAGACCCAGTACTTC; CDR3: CAWSSTGLQETQYF
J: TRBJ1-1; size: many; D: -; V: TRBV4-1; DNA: TGCGCCAGCAGCCAAGACAGGGGAGTGAACACTGAAGCTTTCTTT; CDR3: CASSQDRGVNTEAFF
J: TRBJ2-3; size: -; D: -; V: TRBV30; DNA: TGTGCCTGGAGTGTACTAGCAGGAGATACGCAGTATTTT; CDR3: CAWSVLAGDTQYF
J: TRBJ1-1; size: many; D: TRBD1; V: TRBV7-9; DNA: TGTGCCAGCAGCTTAGCTGAGAACAGGGGACTCACTGAAGCTTTCTTT; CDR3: CASSLAENRGLTEAFF
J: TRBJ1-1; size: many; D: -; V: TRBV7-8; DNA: TGTGCCAGCAGCTTAGAAGGAGGGAACACTGAAGCTTTCTTT; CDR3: CASSLEGGNTEAFF
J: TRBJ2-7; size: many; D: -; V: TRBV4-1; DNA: TGCGCCAGCAGCCACGACAGCGTGGGATACGAGCAGTACTTC; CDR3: CASSHDSVGYEQYF
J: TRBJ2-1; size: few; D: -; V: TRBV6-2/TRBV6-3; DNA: TGTGCCAGCCTACAGGACCTGTCCTACAATGAGCAGTTCTTC; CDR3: CASLQDLSYNEQFF
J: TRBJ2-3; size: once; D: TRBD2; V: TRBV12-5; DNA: TGTGCTGGTGGTTTGGGACTAGCGGGGGGCGATACGCAGTATTTT; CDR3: CAGGLGLAGGDTQYF
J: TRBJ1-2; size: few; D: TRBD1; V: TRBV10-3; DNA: TGTGCCATCAGTGACGAGGCAGGGGGACTAGGCTATGGCTACACCTTC; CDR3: CAISDEAGGLGYGYTF
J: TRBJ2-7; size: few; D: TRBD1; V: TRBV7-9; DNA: TGTGCCAGCAGCTTAGTCGCACAGGGGGCGGCCTACGAGCAGTACTTC; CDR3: CASSLVAQGAAYEQYF
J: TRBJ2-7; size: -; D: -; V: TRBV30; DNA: TGTGCCTGGGACGAAGATCAGCGCTCCGAGCAGTACTTC; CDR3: CAWDEDQRSEQYF
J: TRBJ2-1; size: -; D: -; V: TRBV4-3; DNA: TGCGCCAGCAGCCAAGAATCAGGAAGGGGCGCATCCTACAATGAGCAGTTCTTC; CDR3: CASSQESGRGASYNEQFF
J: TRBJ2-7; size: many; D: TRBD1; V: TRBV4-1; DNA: TGCGCCAGCAGCCAAGATCGGGGGACAGGGTACGAGCAGTACTTC; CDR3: CASSQDRGTGYEQYF
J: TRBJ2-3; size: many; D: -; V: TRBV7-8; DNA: TGTGCCAGCAGCCCTTCGCCAGGGACAGATACGCAGTATTTT; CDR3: CASSPSPGTDTQYF
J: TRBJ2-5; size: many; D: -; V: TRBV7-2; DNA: TGTGCCAGCAGCCCAAACAGGGACCAAGAGACCCAGTACTTC; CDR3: CASSPNRDQETQYF
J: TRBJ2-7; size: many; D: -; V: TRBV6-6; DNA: TGTGCCAGCAGTTCTGTCTACGAGCAGTACTTC; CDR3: CASSSVYEQYF
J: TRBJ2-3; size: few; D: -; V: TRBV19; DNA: TGTGCCAGTAATCAAGTCATGGGCACAGATACGCAGTATTTT; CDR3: CASNQVMGTDTQYF
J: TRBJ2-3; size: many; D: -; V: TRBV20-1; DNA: TGCAGTGCTAGAGATTTTGATAAAGATACGCAGTATTTT; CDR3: CSARDFDKDTQYF
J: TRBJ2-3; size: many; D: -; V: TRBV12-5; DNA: TGTGCTAGTGCGGAGGCTGCTGCTTCCACAGATACGCAGTATTTT; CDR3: CASAEAAASTDTQYF
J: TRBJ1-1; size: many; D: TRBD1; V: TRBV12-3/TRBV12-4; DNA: TGTGCCAGCAGCGGTACAGGGGCCGAAGCTTTCTTT; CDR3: CASSGTGAEAFF
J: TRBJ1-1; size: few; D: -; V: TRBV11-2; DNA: TGTGCCAGCAGCTTACTTGCTGAAGCTTTCTTT; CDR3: CASSLLAEAFF
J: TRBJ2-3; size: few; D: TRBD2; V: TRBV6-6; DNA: TGTGCCAGCACCCTACCCGAGGCTAGCGGGAGGAGGGGCTCAGATACGCAGTATTTT; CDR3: CASTLPEASGRRGSDTQYF
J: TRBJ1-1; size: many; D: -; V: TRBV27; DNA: TGTGCCAGCAGTCCCTACCCCTCAATGACTCCTGAAGCTTTCTTT; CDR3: CASSPYPSMTPEAFF
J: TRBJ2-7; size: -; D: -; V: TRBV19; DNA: TGTGCCAGTAGTCCTGGACCTGGAGAGCAGTACTTC; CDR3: CASSPGPGEQYF
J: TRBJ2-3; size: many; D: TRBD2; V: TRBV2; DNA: TGTGCCAGCAGTGAAGCGCTGGGGGGGACTAGCACAGATACGCAGTATTTT; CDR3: CASSEALGGTSTDTQYF
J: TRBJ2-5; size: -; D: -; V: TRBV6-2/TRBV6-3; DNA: TGTGCCAGCAGTTACCTCCGACTGGGAGGAGAGACCCAGTACTTC; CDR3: CASSYLRLGGETQYF
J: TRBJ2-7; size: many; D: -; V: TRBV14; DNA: TGTGCCAGCAGCCCGAGACCCGCCTCAAGGCACGAGCAGTACTTC; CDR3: CASSPRPASRHEQYF
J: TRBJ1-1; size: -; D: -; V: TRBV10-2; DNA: TGCGCCAGCAGTGATTCAAAGGGGTCCACTGAAGCTCTCTTT; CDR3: CASSDSKGSTEALF
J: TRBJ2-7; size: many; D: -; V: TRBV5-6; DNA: TGTGCCAGCAGCTTTGGGGGCCGGAAGGGCATCTCCTACGAGCAGTACTTC; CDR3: CASSFGGRKGISYEQYF
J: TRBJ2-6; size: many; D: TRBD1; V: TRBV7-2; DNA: TGTGCCAGCACCGATCAGGGGGCAGTTCGATCTGGGGCCAACGTCCTGACTTTC; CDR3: CASTDQGAVRSGANVLTF
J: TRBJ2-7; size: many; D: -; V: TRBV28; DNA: TGTGCCAGCAGTTTTAGGGGCAGACCCTACGAGCAGTACTTC; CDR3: CASSFRGRPYEQYF
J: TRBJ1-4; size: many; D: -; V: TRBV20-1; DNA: TGCAGTGCTAGCGAGGATGAAAAACTGTTTTTT; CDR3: CSASEDEKLFF
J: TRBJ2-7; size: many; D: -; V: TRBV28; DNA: TGTGCCAGCAGTCCTGGGACACCTTACGAGCAGTACTTC; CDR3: CASSPGTPYEQYF
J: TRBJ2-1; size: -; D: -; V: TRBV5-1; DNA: TGCGCCAGCACGTGGACAGCGAACAATGAGCAGTTCTTC; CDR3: CASTWTANNEQFF
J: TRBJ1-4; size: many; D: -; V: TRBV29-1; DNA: TGCAGCGTTTACGCCCTGGGGGGCGAAAAACTGTTTTTT; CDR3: CSVYALGGEKLFF
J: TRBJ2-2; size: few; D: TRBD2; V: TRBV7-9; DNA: TGTGCCAGCAGTCTAGGGCTAGCGGTCCGAGGCAACACCGGGGAGCTGTTTTTT; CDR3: CASSLGLAVRGNTGELFF
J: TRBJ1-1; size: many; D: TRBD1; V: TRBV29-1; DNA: TGCAGCGTCTGGACAGGGGGGGACACTGAAGCTTTCTTT; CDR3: CSVWTGGDTEAFF
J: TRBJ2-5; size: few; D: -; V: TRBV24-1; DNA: TGTGCCACCAGTGATGCAAACAGGTTAGGCCAAGAGACCCAGTACTTC; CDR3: CATSDANRLGQETQYF
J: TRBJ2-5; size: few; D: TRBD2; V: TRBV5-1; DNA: TGCGCCAGCAGCTTGGGGGCACTCGGACTAGCCGGAGAGACCCAGTACTTC; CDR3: CASSLGALGLAGETQYF
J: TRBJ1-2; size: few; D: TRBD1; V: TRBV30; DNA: TGTGCCCGGAGTTGGACAGGTCCTTTCTATGGCTACACCTTC; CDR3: CARSWTGPFYGYTF
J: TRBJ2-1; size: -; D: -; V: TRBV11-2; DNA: TGTGCCAGCAGCATAGGGTGGGGGCTAGACAATGAGCAGTTCTTC; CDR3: CASSIGWGLDNEQFF
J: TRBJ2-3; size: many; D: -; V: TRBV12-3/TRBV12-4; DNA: TGTGCCAGCAGTCCCGATACAGATACGCAGTATTTT; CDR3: CASSPDTDTQYF
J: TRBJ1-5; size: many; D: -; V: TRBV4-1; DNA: TGCGCCAGCAGCCCAGGGCCAGGACCCGAATTCAATCAGCCCCAGCATTTT; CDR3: CASSPGPGPEFNQPQHF
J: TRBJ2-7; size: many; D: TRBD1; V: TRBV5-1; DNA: TGCGCCAGCAGCTTGGCAGGGGGCTTCTACGAGCAGTACTTC; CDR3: CASSLAGGFYEQYF
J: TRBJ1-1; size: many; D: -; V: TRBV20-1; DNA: TGCAGTAACCCAGATGGGGAGAACACTGAAGCTTTCTTT; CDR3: CSNPDGENTEAFF
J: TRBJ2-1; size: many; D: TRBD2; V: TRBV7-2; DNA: TGTGCCAGCAGCCAAGGGACTAGCGGGGGTGATGAGCAGTTCTTC; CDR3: CASSQGTSGGDEQFF
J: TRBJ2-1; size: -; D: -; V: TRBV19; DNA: TGTGCCACCCGTACCAGGGGTTACAATGAGCAGTTCTTC; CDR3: CATRTRGYNEQFF
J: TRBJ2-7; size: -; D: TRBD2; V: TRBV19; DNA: TGTGCCACGGCGGGGGTCTACGAGCAGTACTTC; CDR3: CATAGVYEQYF
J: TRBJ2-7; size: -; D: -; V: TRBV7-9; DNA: TGTGCCAGCAACTCGCCCGCCGACCTCCGGGGCAGGGAAGACCACGAGCAGTACTTC; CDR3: CASNSPADLRGREDHEQYF
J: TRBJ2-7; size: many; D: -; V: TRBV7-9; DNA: TGTGCCAGCAGCCCCGGGGGGCGCGTCTACGAGCAGTACTTC; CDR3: CASSPGGRVYEQYF
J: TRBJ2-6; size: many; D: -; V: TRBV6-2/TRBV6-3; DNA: TGTGCCAGCACCGTCGTGGGGGTTGGGGCCAACGTCCTGACTTTC; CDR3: CASTVVGVGANVLTF
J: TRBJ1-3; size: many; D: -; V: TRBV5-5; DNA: TGTGCCAGCAGCTTCGGGACCGTCATGGGGTCCACCATATATTTT; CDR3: CASSFGTVMGSTIYF
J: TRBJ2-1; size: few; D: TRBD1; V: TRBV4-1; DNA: TGCGCCAGCAGCCAAGTTCAGGGGGCAAGTCGGTCCTACAATGAGCAGTTCTTC; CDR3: CASSQVQGASRSYNEQFF
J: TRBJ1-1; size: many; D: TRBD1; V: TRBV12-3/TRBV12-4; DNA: TGTGCCAGTGGGGACAGGGTAAACACTGAAGCTTTCTTT; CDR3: CASGDRVNTEAFF
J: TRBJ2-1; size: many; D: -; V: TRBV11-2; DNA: TGTGCCAGCAGCTTAGGTCCGGGGACCGCAACTTACAATGAGCAGTTCTTC; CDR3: CASSLGPGTATYNEQFF
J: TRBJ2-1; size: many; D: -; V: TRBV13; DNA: TGTGCCAGCAGCTCACCAAAACTAGCTTACAATGAGCAGTTCTTC; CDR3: CASSSPKLAYNEQFF